This T cell receptor beta chain appears in the sequencing data of a study of T-cell memory formation after mild COVID-19 listed by TCRdb under 2021. A note on the overall study: TCR sequence clusters from the two donors were largely donor specific. In a couple of donors, T-cell clones that expanded and contracted after mild COVID-19 were tracked by sequencing TCRalpha and TCRbeta repertoires over time. Two young, previously healthy adult volunteers made up the cohort, one male and one female.

The sequencer listed for this sample is Illumina NovaSeq 6000. Using 5'RACE with constant-segment primers, TCRalpha and TCRbeta cDNA libraries were constructed, with sample barcodes and unique molecular identifiers added in the process. RNA was extracted from every sample with Trizol reagent. Library amplification was performed in two PCR steps, and a second sample barcode and Illumina TruSeq adapters were introduced in the second step. The libraries were sequenced on an Illumina NovaSeq using 2 x 150 bp paired-end reads. On the authors' methods: With migec v1.2.7, reads were demultiplexed and then collapsed into UMI-guided consensus sequences. Using mixcr v2.1.11, the UMI consensuses were aligned to TRA and TRB V and J templates and assembled into clonotypes. A clonotype was counted as expanded or contracted only when both edgeR and NoisET called the clonotype significant, with the noise models trained on biological replicates. For edgeR calls, a false discovery rate-adjusted p below 0.01 and a log2 fold-change threshold of 1 were applied. As an exploratory analysis of dynamics, max-normalized trajectories of the 1000 most abundant clonotypes were examined by PCA with hierarchical clustering. Separately sequenced CD4+ and CD8+ repertoires were used to assign a CD4 or CD8 phenotype to each responding clone. In TCRdb, the public reads were trimmed at Q25 with fastp and aligned with MiXCR, with productive beta chains retained. Under each unique CDR3 protein, matching rows form one entry showing the most common genes and DNA. TCRdb assigned the V and J calls; the authors' analysis was not used. The sample data list 550,000 to 650,000 distinct CDR3 sequences, and roughly 17% of these were observed just once. The ten largest make up roughly 8.2% of the sample.

PBMCs were isolated by Ficoll-Paque density gradient centrifugation. General findings and caveats noted by the study authors: Only a couple of mild cases were covered by the study, and larger cohorts that include severe cases with pre-infection samples were considered necessary. The second-wave clones that peaked on day 37 were not confirmed to be SARS-CoV-2 specific. Some responding clones were found in pre-infection memory, which suggests that pre-existing cross-reactive memory T cells took part in the SARS-CoV-2 response. From day 15 to 85, contracting clones showed balanced CD4/CD8 phenotypes, whereas a second wave of clones that expanded from day 15 to 37 leaned towards CD4+. Contracting CD4+ clones turned up mainly in the CM and EM memory subsets, whereas EMRA was where CD8+ clones were enriched.

The germline V gene (reference sequence) supplies CDR1 DFQATT and CDR2 SNEGSKA. V has 2 bases trimmed and J has 4 bases trimmed; junction bases matching no gene number 9. The CDR3 numbers 15 residues from cysteine through phenylalanine. Just CDR3 DNA is preserved here, 45 bases in frame from base 1. This clonotype was counted at least ten times. Its antigen is not yet known. No per-base quality is available; no much larger clone lies one base away. The sample consisted of PBMCs or a T cell subset sorted from them (not recorded which). The sequence is built from TRBV20-1 and TRBJ1-1; 8 bases in the middle match TRBD1. This clonotype was obtained from an adult woman who had mild COVID-19 (a few samples of this study predate the infection). The sample titles of this study are shuffled in the database, so cell type and time point are left out; the donor was told from shared clones. The CDR3 protein is CSARKQQGVSTEAFF. The DNA sequence reads TGCAGTGCTAGAAAACAACAGGGGGTCTCCACTGAAGCTTTCTTT.